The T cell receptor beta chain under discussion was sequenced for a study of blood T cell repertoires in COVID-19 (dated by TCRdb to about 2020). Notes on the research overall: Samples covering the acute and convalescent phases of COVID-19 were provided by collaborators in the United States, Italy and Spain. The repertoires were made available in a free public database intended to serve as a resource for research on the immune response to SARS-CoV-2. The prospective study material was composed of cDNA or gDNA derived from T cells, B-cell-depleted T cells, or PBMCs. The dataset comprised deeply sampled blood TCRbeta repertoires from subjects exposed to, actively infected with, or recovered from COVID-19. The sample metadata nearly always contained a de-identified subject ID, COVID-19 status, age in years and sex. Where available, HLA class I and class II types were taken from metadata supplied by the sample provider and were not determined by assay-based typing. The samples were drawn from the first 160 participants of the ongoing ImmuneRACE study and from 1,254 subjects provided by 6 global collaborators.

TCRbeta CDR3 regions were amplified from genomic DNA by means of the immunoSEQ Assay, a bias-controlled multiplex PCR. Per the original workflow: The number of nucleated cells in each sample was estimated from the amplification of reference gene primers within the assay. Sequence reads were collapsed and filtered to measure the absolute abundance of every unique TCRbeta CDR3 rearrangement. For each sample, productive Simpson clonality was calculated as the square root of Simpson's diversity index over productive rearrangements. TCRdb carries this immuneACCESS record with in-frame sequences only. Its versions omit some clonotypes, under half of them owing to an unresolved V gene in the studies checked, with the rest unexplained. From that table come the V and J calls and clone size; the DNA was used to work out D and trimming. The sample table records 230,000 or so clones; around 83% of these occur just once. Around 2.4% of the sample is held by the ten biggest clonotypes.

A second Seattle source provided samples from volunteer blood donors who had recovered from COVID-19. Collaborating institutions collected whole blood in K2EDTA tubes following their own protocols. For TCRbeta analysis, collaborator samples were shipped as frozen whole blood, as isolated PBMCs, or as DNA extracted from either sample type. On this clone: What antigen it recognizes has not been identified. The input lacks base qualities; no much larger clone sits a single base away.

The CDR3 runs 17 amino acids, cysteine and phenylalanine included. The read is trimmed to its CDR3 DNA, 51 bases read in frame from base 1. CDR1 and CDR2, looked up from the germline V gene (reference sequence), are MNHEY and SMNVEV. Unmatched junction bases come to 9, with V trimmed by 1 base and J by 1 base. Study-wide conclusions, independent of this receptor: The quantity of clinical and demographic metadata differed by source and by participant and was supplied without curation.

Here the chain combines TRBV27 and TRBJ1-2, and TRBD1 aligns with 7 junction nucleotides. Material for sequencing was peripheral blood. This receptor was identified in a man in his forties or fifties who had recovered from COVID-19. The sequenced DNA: TGTGCCAGCAGTTTATACGGGACAGCAATAATTAACTATGGCTACACCTTC. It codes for CASSLYGTAIINYGYTF.